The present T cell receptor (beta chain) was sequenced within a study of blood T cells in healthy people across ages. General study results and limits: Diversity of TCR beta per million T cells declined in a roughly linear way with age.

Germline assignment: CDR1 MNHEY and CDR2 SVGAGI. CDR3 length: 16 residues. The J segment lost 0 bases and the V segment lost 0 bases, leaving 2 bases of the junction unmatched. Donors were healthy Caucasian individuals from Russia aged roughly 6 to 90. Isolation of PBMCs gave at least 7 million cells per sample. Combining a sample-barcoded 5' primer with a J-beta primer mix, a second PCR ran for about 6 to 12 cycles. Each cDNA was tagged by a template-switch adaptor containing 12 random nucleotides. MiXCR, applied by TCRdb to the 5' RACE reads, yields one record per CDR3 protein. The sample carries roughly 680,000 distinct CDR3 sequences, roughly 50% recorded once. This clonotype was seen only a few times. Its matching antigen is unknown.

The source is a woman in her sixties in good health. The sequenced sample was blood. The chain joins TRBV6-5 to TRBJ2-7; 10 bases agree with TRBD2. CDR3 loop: CASSYSLAGHSYEQYF. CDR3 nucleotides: TGTGCCAGCAGTTACTCACTAGCGGGACACTCCTACGAGCAGTACTTC.